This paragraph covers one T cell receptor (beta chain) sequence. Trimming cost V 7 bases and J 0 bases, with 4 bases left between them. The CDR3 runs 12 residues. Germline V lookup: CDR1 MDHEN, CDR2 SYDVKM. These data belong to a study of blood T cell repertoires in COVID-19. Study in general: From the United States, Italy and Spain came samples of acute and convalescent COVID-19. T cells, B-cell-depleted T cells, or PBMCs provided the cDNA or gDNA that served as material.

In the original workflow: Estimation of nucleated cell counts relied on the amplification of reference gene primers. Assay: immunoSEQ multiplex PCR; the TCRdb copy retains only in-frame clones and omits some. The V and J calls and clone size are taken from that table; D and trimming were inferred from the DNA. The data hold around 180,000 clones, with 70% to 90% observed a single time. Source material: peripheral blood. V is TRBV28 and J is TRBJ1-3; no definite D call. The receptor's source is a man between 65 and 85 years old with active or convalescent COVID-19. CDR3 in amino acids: CASTSSGNTIYF. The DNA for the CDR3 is TGTGCCAGCACCAGCTCTGGAAACACCATATATTTT.